This T cell receptor (beta chain) was captured in a study of blood T cell repertoires in COVID-19. As for the study in general: Sites in the United States, Italy and Spain provided acute and convalescent COVID-19 samples.

Seattle-derived patients entered the study during active infection and were followed longitudinally. The CDR3 sequence is 12 residues long. The V and J ends lost 7 bases and 4 bases respectively, with 8 bases between them. Germline V gives CDR1 SNHLY, CDR2 FYNNEI. As processed by the authors: For nucleated cells, counts were estimated from reference gene primer amplification. Sequencing used immunoSEQ multiplex PCR; TCRdb keeps in-frame clones, though not all of them. The V and J calls and clone size were taken over from that table, and D and trimming were inferred from the DNA. Of some 240,000 clones in the sample, 90% were seen once.

The sample taken for sequencing was peripheral blood. The clonotype comes from a woman aged 55-70 years with COVID-19, enrolled during active disease. The chain links TRBV2 to TRBJ1-3; no clear D gene. The chain's CDR3 is CASNGEGNTIYF. The DNA of the CDR3 is TGTGCCAGCAATGGGGAGGGAAACACCATATATTTT. Complete variable domain (other parts from reference TRBV2 and TRBJ1-3): EPEVTQTPSHQVTQMGQEVILRCVPISNHLYFYWYRQILGQKVEFLVSFYNNEISEKSEIFDDQFSVERPDGSNFTLKIRSTKLEDSAMYFCASNGEGNTIYFGEGSWLTVV.